The 2 T cell receptor beta chains below were found in one sample sequenced in a study of cytomegalovirus exposure and HLA in healthy donors. Profiling relied on immunoSEQ multiplex PCR, and the TCRdb table lists in-frame clones only, not all of them. The table has fewer than 200,000 clones, around nine tenths seen once; the top ten hold 7.2%. The sequenced sample was PBMCs. These receptors were obtained from a man aged 30-40 years in good health and CMV-seropositive.

This sequence joins TRBV7-6 and TRBJ2-1; possible D gene TRBD1, 5 bases. Trimming left V 5 bases short and J 6 bases short, with 5 bases between. From germline, CDR1 is SGHVS and CDR2 FNYEAQ. The CDR3 covers 11 residues. This CDR3 reads CASSQGNEQFF. DNA for the CDR3: TGTGCCAGCAGCCAGGGCAATGAGCAGTTCTTC.

V and J are TRBV6-5 and TRBJ2-7; possibly TRBD1 or TRBD2 for D (5 bases each). This CDR3 has 14 residues. The germline V gene encodes CDR1 MNHEY and CDR2 SVGAGI. The V gene lost 5 bases and the J gene lost 2 bases, with 13 bases spanning the gap. Written as DNA, the CDR3 is TGTGCCAGCAGTACCGGGACGAGCCCCTACGAGCAGTACTTC. It codes for CASSTGTSPYEQYF.